What follows are 10 T cell receptor beta chains derived from one specimen sequenced in a study of tumor T cells in aggressive B-cell lymphoma. The repertoire was sequenced with immunoSEQ multiplex PCR; TCRdb's copy has only in-frame clones and lacks some. The sample lists some 5,700 clones, 65% to 90% occurring once. Sequenced: tumor tissue. The source is an adult with diffuse large B cell lymphoma.

V and J are TRBV5-1 and TRBJ2-1, with unresolved D. CDR1 and CDR2 (germline): SGHRS, YFSETQ. The CDR3 loop spans 13 amino acids. V shed 3 bases and J shed 8 bases, with 12 bases lying between them. The CDR3 DNA reads TGCGCCAGCAGCTCCCCCGACAAGGATGAGCAGTTCTTC. Protein sequence: CASSSPDKDEQFF.

The genes are TRBV19 and TRBJ1-1; 7 bases match TRBD1. The germline gives CDR1 LNHDA, CDR2 SQIVND (reference sequence). The V gene end was trimmed by 5 bases and the J gene end by 1 base; junction bases not matched to a gene: 4. This CDR3 has 14 residues. CDR3 residues: CASSARTGNTEAFF. CDR3 in DNA: TGTGCCAGTAGTGCGCGGACAGGGAACACTGAAGCTTTCTTT. Drawing the rest from reference TRBV19 and TRBJ1-1, the complete variable domain is DGGITQSPKYLFRKEGQNVTLSCEQNLNHDAMYWYRQDPGQGLRLIYYSQIVNDFQKGDIAEGYSVSREKKESFPLTVTSAQKNPTAFYLCASSARTGNTEAFFGQGTRLTVV.

The rearrangement uses TRBV19 and TRBJ2-1; D is possibly TRBD2 (6 bases). CDR1 LNHDA and CDR2 SQIVND come from the germline V gene (reference sequence). This CDR3 has 17 residues. With 1 base removed from V and 5 bases from J, the gap between germline ends came to 18 bases. Written as DNA, the CDR3 is TGTGCCAGTAGTATAGGAACCGGTCGGACTAAAGACAATGAGCAGTTCTTC. As protein: CASSIGTGRTKDNEQFF.

J is TRBJ2-1 and V is TRBV4-3; 7 nucleotides line up with TRBD2. This CDR3 has 15 residues. Germline CDR1 and CDR2: LGHNA and YSLEER. V shed 0 bases and J 4 bases; nucleotides not matched to a gene: 3. CDR3 nucleotide sequence: TGCGCCAGCAGCCAAGATGAACTAGCGTACAATGAGCAGTTCTTC. It codes for CASSQDELAYNEQFF.

This chain links TRBV18 with TRBJ1-1; D is perhaps TRBD1 (6 bases). V lost 2 bases, J lost 2 bases, and 12 bases lay in between. The CDR3 is made up of 15 amino acids. Germline CDR1 reads KGHSH; CDR2 reads LQKENI. CDR3 in amino acids: CASSPFQGPNTEAFF. The CDR3 DNA sequence: TGTGCCAGCTCACCATTCCAGGGGCCAAACACTGAAGCTTTCTTT.

The V call is TRBV27, the J call TRBJ1-5; 9 nucleotides line up with TRBD1. CDR3 length: 15 residues. The germline V gene encodes CDR1 MNHEY and CDR2 SMNVEV (reference sequence). Unmatched junction bases numbered 9, after V lost 5 bases and J lost 7 bases. The CDR3 DNA is TGTGCCAGCAGTCGGAACCGGGACAGGGAACAGCCCCAGCATTTT. It codes for CASSRNRDREQPQHF.

V usage is TRBV29-1 and J usage is TRBJ2-2, with 9 bases aligning to TRBD2. Germline-derived CDR1 and CDR2 are SQVTM and ANQGSEA. The V segment lost 4 bases and the J segment 6 bases; nucleotides outside the gene matches: 9. This CDR3 spans 15 amino acids. The CDR3 DNA reads as TGCAGCGTTGTAGCGGGAGTTAGGCCAGCCGGGGAGCTGTTTTTT. This codes for CSVVAGVRPAGELFF.

This sequence joins TRBV11-2 and TRBJ2-3; 8 nucleotides match TRBD2. The length of the CDR3 is 16 residues. V was clipped by 1 base and J by 0 bases; unmatched bases: 3. CDR1 SGHAT and CDR2 FQNNGV come from the germline V gene. CDR3 protein: CASSLVSGGSTDTQYF. Here the CDR3 DNA reads TGTGCCAGCAGCTTAGTAAGCGGGGGTAGCACAGATACGCAGTATTTT. Drawing the rest from reference TRBV11-2 and TRBJ2-3, the complete variable domain is EAGVAQSPRYKIIEKRQSVAFWCNPISGHATLYWYQQILGQGPKLLIQFQNNGVVDDSQLPKDRFSAERLKGVDSTLKIQPAKLEDSAVYLCASSLVSGGSTDTQYFGPGTRLTVL.

V gene TRBV5-1 combines with J gene TRBJ2-5; 15 bases fit TRBD2. V trimming: 2 bases; J trimming: 4 bases; junction bases outside the gene matches: 15. CDR3 length: 20 amino acids. The germline V gene has CDR1 SGHRS and CDR2 YFSETQ. CDR3 sequence: CASSLTGLAGGPKVRETQYF. The CDR3 nucleotides are TGCGCCAGCAGCTTAACCGGACTAGCGGGAGGGCCGAAAGTGAGAGAGACCCAGTACTTC.

The genes are TRBV18 and TRBJ2-5, with D possibly TRBD2 on 6 matching bases. Matching the DNA end better, TRBJ2-7 makes the J call doubtful. The germline V gene encodes CDR1 KGHSH and CDR2 LQKENI. The CDR3 sequence is 17 residues long. CDR3 protein: CASSARRGNVADHEQYF. As DNA, the CDR3 is TGTGCCAGCTCAGCGAGGCGGGGTAACGTCGCGGATCACGAGCAGTACTTC.